This T cell receptor beta chain was profiled in a study of cytomegalovirus exposure and HLA in healthy donors. Across the study: Among the approximately 400 genotyped donors, 81% were placed in the Caucasian-associated ancestry cluster.

Primers for the PCR totalled 60 Vbeta and 13 Jbeta. Generated by immunoSEQ multiplex PCR, the TCRdb table keeps only in-frame clones and is missing some. The sample comprises approximately 170,000 clones, 65% to 80% of which are singletons, and about 4.7% rests with the top ten. Regarding donors, all were healthy bone marrow donors. CDR3 length: 13 residues. Deletions cut 8 bases from V and 7 bases from J, with 19 bases between. Germline assignment: CDR1 SQVTM and CDR2 ANQGSEA. This TCR was recovered from a man aged 18 to 29 in good health and CMV-seropositive. Input material: PBMCs. This chain connects TRBV29-1 to TRBJ2-3; D not resolved. CDR3 loop: CSLSPSEKNTQYF. Written as DNA, the CDR3 is TGCAGCCTGAGCCCCTCCGAGAAGAATACGCAGTATTTT.